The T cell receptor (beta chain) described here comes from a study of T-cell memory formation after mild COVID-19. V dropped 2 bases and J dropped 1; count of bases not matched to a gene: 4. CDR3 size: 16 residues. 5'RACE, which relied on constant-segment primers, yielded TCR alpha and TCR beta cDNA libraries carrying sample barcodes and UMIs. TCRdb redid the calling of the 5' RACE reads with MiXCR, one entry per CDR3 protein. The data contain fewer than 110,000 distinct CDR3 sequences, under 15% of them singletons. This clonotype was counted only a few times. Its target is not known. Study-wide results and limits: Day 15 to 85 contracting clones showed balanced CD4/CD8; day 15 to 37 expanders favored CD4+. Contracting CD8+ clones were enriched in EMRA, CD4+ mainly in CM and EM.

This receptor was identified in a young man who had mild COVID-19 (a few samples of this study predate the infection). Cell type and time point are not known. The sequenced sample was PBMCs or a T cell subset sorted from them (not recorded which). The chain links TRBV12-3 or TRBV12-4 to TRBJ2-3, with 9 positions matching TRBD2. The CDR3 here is CASSLPQRGGTDTQYF. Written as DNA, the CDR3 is TGTGCCAGCAGTTTACCACAGCGGGGGGGCACAGATACGCAGTATTTT.